One sample yielded the 3 T cell receptor beta chains listed below, sequenced in a study of beta chain features in type 1 diabetes. Study-wide points: Moderate yet significant TCRB CDR3 shortening was seen in Type 1 diabetes patients in all four CD4+ subsets.

Expressed TCRB transcripts were sequenced because the entire RNA isolate underwent reverse transcription. Measured with immunoSEQ multiplex PCR; TCRdb has only the in-frame clones, and not every one. This sample has around 180,000 clones; approximately 7.8% occur once, and the top ten carry about 0.95%. No cognate antigen is known for these TCRs. The sequenced material came from central memory CD4+ T cells from blood. All receptors come from a woman aged 40 to 50 with type 1 diabetes.

This clone was observed at least ten times. This chain joins TRBV15 and TRBJ2-4; D unresolved. The CDR3 is made up of 12 amino acids. From germline, CDR1 is LNHNV and CDR2 YYDKDF (reference sequence). Trimming removed 4 bases from V and 9 bases from J, with 10 bases in between. CDR3 sequence: CATSMSPPIQYF. Written as DNA, the CDR3 is TGTGCCACCAGCATGAGTCCCCCCATTCAGTACTTC.

This chain joins TRBV7-2 and TRBJ1-2, with D perhaps TRBD1 (6 bases). The length of the CDR3 is 13 residues. The germline gives CDR1 SGHTA, CDR2 FQGNSA. V was shortened by 2 bases and J by 6 bases, with 10 bases between the two germline ends. The chain's CDR3 is CASSLQGLDGYTF. CDR3 DNA sequence: TGTGCCAGCAGCTTACAGGGGCTGGATGGCTACACCTTC.

CDR3 in DNA: TGTGCCAGCAGCCCCGGGATGACATACGAGCAGTACTTC. Translated: CASSPGMTYEQYF. The rearrangement links TRBV7-8 to TRBJ2-7; maybe TRBD2 (5 bases). The CDR3 totals 13 residues. Germline CDR1 and CDR2: SGHVS and FQNEAQ. V gave up 5 bases and J gave up 4 bases, with 12 bases separating them.